These 10 T cell receptor beta chains were all obtained from the same sample, sequenced in a study of blood T cell repertoires in COVID-19. Measured with immunoSEQ multiplex PCR; TCRdb has only the in-frame clones, and not every one. The sample holds over 80,000 clones; around two thirds are singletons and the top ten take 3% to 4.5%. Sequencing input: peripheral blood. The source of these receptors is a man between 65 and 80 years old with COVID-19, enrolled during active disease.

This clone is a singleton in its sample. V usage is TRBV18 and J usage is TRBJ1-6; 7 bases align to TRBD1. V gave up 4 bases and J gave up 5 bases; unmatched junction bases: 5. This CDR3 spans 15 amino acids. CDR1 KGHSH and CDR2 LQKENI come from the germline V gene. CDR3 DNA sequence: TGTGCCAGCTCACTCGACAGGGCACATAATTCACCCCTCCACTTT. This gives the protein CASSLDRAHNSPLHF.

V and J are TRBV5-5 and TRBJ2-5; 11 bases are shared with TRBD1. From germline, CDR1 is SGHKS and CDR2 YYEKEE (reference sequence). The CDR3 consists of 16 residues. The junction had 10 bases not matched to a gene; V was cut back by 4 bases and J by 5 bases. CDR3 coding DNA: TGTGCCAGCAGCCCGGTGCCTGGGACAGGGGGGGAGACCCAGTACTTC. This encodes CASSPVPGTGGETQYF.

This clone was seen once. V gene TRBV28 combines with J gene TRBJ2-7; unclear D gene. The CDR3 is 13 residues long. Trimming removed 5 bases from V and 4 bases from J, with 12 bases in between. In germline, CDR1 is MDHEN, CDR2 SYDVKM. CDR3 nucleotides: TGTGCCAGCAGTGTCGACAACCTTTACGAGCAGTACTTC. It is translated as CASSVDNLYEQYF.

This clone was counted once. V and J are TRBV10-3 and TRBJ1-2, with D tentatively TRBD1 (6 bases). V gave up 6 bases and J gave up 4 bases, with 12 bases separating them. This CDR3 spans 13 amino acids. The germline V gene encodes CDR1 ENHRY and CDR2 SYGVKD. The CDR3 nucleotides are TGTGCCATCAGGTTACAGGGTAGCTATGGCTACACCTTC. Protein product: CAIRLQGSYGYTF.

Only a few counts were recorded for this clone. The CDR3 DNA reads as TGTGCCAGCAGCCGAGCCGGGAGTTGGGGGACCCGTGAGACCCAGTACTTC. Amino acid sequence: CASSRAGSWGTRETQYF. This chain connects TRBV14 to TRBJ2-5, with a weak D call TRBD2 (6 bases). V lost 4 bases to trimming and J lost 5 bases, with 23 bases between them. The V gene's germline CDR1 is SGHDN and CDR2 FVKESK. The CDR3 loop spans 17 amino acids.

The CDR3 region is CASSFGQNYGYTF. For the CDR3, the DNA is TGTGCCAGCAGCTTTGGACAGAACTATGGCTACACCTTC. This sequence joins TRBV13 and TRBJ1-2, with a weak D call TRBD1 (6 bases). CDR3 length: 13 residues. V shed 3 bases and J shed 2 bases, with 7 bases lying between them. The germline gives CDR1 PRHDT, CDR2 FYEKMQ (reference sequence).

J is TRBJ1-3 and V is TRBV7-3; 9 positions match TRBD1. V lost 8 bases, J lost 7 bases, and 6 bases stayed unmatched. Germline V gene sequence: CDR1 SGHTA, CDR2 FQGTGA. The CDR3 length is 13 residues. CDR3 amino acids: CASGGQGMNTIYF. CDR3 nucleotide sequence: TGTGCCAGCGGGGGACAGGGTATGAACACCATATATTTT.

The chain is built from TRBV9 and TRBJ2-5; D remains unclear. Germline V lookup: CDR1 SGDLS, CDR2 YYNGEE. V gave up 2 bases and J gave up 6 bases, with 11 bases separating them. The CDR3 contains 13 residues. CDR3 region: CASSVRAWQTQYF. The CDR3 bases are TGTGCCAGCAGCGTGCGAGCGTGGCAGACCCAGTACTTC.

The chain employs TRBV7-2 and TRBJ2-4, with 12 nucleotides matching TRBD2. Germline CDR1 is SGHTA and CDR2 is FQGNSA. Unmatched junction bases numbered 13, after V lost 5 bases and J lost 14 bases. The CDR3 consists of 15 residues. The CDR3 nucleotides read TGTGCCAGCAGCCGTGGACTAGCGGGAACGGCTCTAAAGTACTTC. Its translation is CASSRGLAGTALKYF.

The table lists this clone with a count of one. The chain carries TRBV19 and TRBJ2-3; 7 positions match TRBD2. Per the germline V gene, CDR1 is LNHDA and CDR2 is SQIVND (reference sequence). This CDR3 region has 16 residues. V lost 4 bases to trimming and J lost 8 bases; unmatched junction nucleotides: 15. CDR3: CASSTSAAGRVGTQYF. For the CDR3, the DNA is TGTGCCAGTAGTACCTCCGCAGCGGGAAGGGTGGGTACGCAGTATTTT.